This passage covers 19 T cell receptor beta chains from one sample sequenced in a study of monozygotic twins with inflammatory bowel disease. From the 5' RACE reads, TCRdb lists one entry per CDR3 protein and no DNA. The listing records approximately 340,000 distinct CDR3 sequences. The material sequenced was blood. All receptors derive from a human donor with ulcerative colitis or Crohn's disease, or a healthy co-twin of an affected twin (not recorded which).

This chain uses TRBV29-1 with TRBJ2-7; as DNA is missing, the TRBD1 call by TCRdb cannot be tested. Germline V lookup: CDR1 SQVTM, CDR2 ANQGSEA. This CDR3 has 13 residues. CDR3 amino acids: CSVVLKGHYEQYF.

The chain employs TRBV18 and TRBJ2-3; TCRdb names TRBD2, which stays unverified in the absence of DNA. CDR1 is KGHSH, CDR2 LQKENI, per germline. The CDR3 has 20 residues. This chain's CDR3 is CASSPRSGELLAVGPDTQYF.

The chain joins TRBV20-1 to TRBJ1-3; TCRdb designates TRBD1, a call that cannot be tested without DNA. The germline CDR1 and CDR2 sequences are DFQATT and SNEGSKA (reference sequence). CDR3 length: 18 residues. The chain's CDR3 is CSARESRVGRISGNTIYF.

This CDR3 reads CATRGNRGNIQYF. The chain has TRBV2 and TRBJ2-4; the D gene TCRdb calls, TRBD1, cannot be checked with no DNA. Germline loops: CDR1 SNHLY, CDR2 FYNNEI. CDR3 length: 13 amino acids.

The gene calls are TRBV12-3 or TRBV12-4 and TRBJ1-1. CDR3 size: 13 residues. CDR3 loop: CASSLKASTEAFF.

This sequence joins TRBV5-5 and TRBJ2-7; the TCRdb D gene call, TRBD1, has no DNA to confirm it. Germline loops: CDR1 SGHKS, CDR2 YYEKEE (reference sequence). The length of the CDR3 is 15 residues. The CDR3 loop is CASSLGVRGLYEQYF.

V gene TRBV5-1 combines with J gene TRBJ2-1; the D gene TCRdb calls, TRBD2, cannot be checked with no DNA. The CDR3 spans 15 residues. Germline V gene data show CDR1 as SGHRS and CDR2 as YFSETQ. The CDR3 protein is CASSLIAGGGNEQFF.

The V gene is TRBV7-2, the J gene TRBJ2-7; TCRdb names TRBD1, which stays unverified in the absence of DNA. The CDR3 spans 12 residues. Germline V gene sequence: CDR1 SGHTA, CDR2 FQGNSA. CDR3 sequence: CASSSRQPEQYF.

This sequence joins TRBV7-9 and TRBJ2-7; TCRdb lists TRBD1, though no DNA is available to test this call. This CDR3 contains 16 residues. CDR1 SEHNR and CDR2 FQNEAQ come from the germline V gene (reference sequence). This CDR3 reads CASSPTGTGFAVEQYF.

The V gene is TRBV19, the J gene TRBJ2-7. Per the germline V gene, CDR1 is LNHDA and CDR2 is SQIVND (reference sequence). The CDR3 totals 11 residues. CDR3 in amino acids: CASSSWGEQYF.

The V gene is TRBV19, the J gene TRBJ2-1; TCRdb indicates TRBD2, and absent DNA this call remains unverified. CDR3 length: 18 amino acids. The germline CDR1 and CDR2 sequences are LNHDA and SQIVND (reference sequence). CDR3 sequence: CASTKRGSLAAVGNEQFF.

V gene TRBV10-3 combines with J gene TRBJ2-5; TCRdb names TRBD2, which stays unverified in the absence of DNA. The CDR3 contains 15 residues. The germline gives CDR1 ENHRY, CDR2 SYGVKD. The CDR3 here is CAISESIAKGETQYF.

The chain has TRBV5-1 and TRBJ2-7; TCRdb's D call, TRBD1, is unchecked because there is no DNA. The CDR3 extends over 15 amino acids. Germline CDR1 and CDR2: SGHRS and YFSETQ. The CDR3 loop is CASSFTGAWNYEQYF.

The rearrangement uses TRBV29-1 and TRBJ1-1; TCRdb gives TRBD1 as the D gene, but with no DNA this cannot be confirmed. The length of the CDR3 is 13 residues. Germline lookup yields CDR1 SQVTM and CDR2 ANQGSEA. CDR3 loop: CSVGYGGSTEAFF.

The chain links TRBV9 to TRBJ1-2; there is no DNA to check the TCRdb D call of TRBD1. Per the germline V gene, CDR1 is SGDLS and CDR2 is YYNGEE. The CDR3 spans 13 residues. CDR3 amino acids: CASTVGQGQGYTF.

This CDR3 is CASSQDWEQGFGETQYF. The gene calls are TRBV4-2 and TRBJ2-5; lacking DNA, the TRBD1 call made by TCRdb goes unchecked. The CDR3 totals 17 residues. CDR1 and CDR2 from the germline V gene are LGHNA and YNFKEQ.

The chain uses TRBV30 and TRBJ1-2; the TCRdb D gene call, TRBD1, has no DNA to confirm it. CDR3 length: 14 residues. The germline gives CDR1 GTSNPN, CDR2 SVGIG (reference sequence). This CDR3 is CAWSGRDRGNGYTF.

The gene calls are TRBV25-1 and TRBJ2-3. Germline V gene lookup returns CDR1 MGHDK and CDR2 SYGVNS. The CDR3 sequence is 14 residues long. CDR3 protein: CASSGEQPTDTQYF.

The chain recombines TRBV19 with TRBJ1-2; TCRdb designates TRBD1, a call that cannot be tested without DNA. CDR1 and CDR2 (germline): LNHDA, SQIVND (reference sequence). The CDR3 spans 15 residues. CDR3 region: CASSSRTGVNYGYTF. Drawing the rest from reference TRBV19 and TRBJ1-2, the complete variable domain is DGGITQSPKYLFRKEGQNVTLSCEQNLNHDAMYWYRQDPGQGLRLIYYSQIVNDFQKGDIAEGYSVSREKKESFPLTVTSAQKNPTAFYLCASSSRTGVNYGYTFGSGTRLTVV.